This T cell receptor (beta chain) was recorded in a study of blood T cells in healthy people across ages. Trimming removed 2 bases at V and 1 base at J, with 13 bases between. This CDR3 contains 15 residues. Germline CDR1 reads SGHRS; CDR2 reads YFSETQ. Study results and limitations: Diversity of TCR beta per million T cells declined in a roughly linear way with age. Relative to aged donors, long-lived donors carried more naive CD4+ cells and displayed higher diversity. From one million sequenced T cells, diversity estimates were lower bounds.

This clonotype has a count of ten or more. Its target is not known. PCR was performed a second time for 7 to 11 cycles using a sample-barcoded 5' primer and a J-beta primer mix. TCRdb itself ran the 5' RACE reads through MiXCR, one entry per CDR3 protein. The data show more than 750,000 distinct CDR3 sequences, 25% to 35% seen once. These data were likewise used in another study, on T cells of mothers and their children. As that study records: From each mother came over 9 million TCR beta CDR3 reads, and from each child came 2.5 million to 3.5 million.

The sequence derives from a woman aged 40 to 49 in good health. Input material: blood. The J gene is TRBJ2-7, the V gene TRBV5-1; weak D call: TRBD1 (6 bases). CDR3 sequence (DNA): TGCGCCAGCAGCTTACAAGGGGGAACGTCCTACGAGCAGTACTTC. Protein product: CASSLQGGTSYEQYF.